The rows below give T cell receptor beta chains drawn from one sample of a study of blood T cell repertoires in COVID-19. The assay was immunoSEQ multiplex PCR, and TCRdb's table has in-frame clones only and misses some. Of under 150,000 clones listed, 88% are singletons. The specimen was PBMCs or T cells enriched from blood (not recorded which). These receptors were taken from a woman aged 25 to 45 with acute COVID-19. Both conserved end residues are part of each CDR3. The order of the fields is D gene, clone size, J gene, V gene, CDR3 protein, CDR3 DNA. A D gene is named only where the DNA matches it firmly. The size field is filled for only some rows; it gives once, few, many or a size class.

d_call: NA; clone_size: NA; j_call: TRBJ1-6; v_call: TRBV28; cdr3_aa: CASSLFHEWLVAGHNSPLHF; cdr3_nt: TGTGCCAGCAGTTTATTCCATGAATGGTTGGTCGCGGGCCATAATTCACCCCTCCACTTT
d_call: TRBD2; clone_size: NA; j_call: TRBJ2-7; v_call: TRBV12-3/TRBV12-4; cdr3_aa: CASSPRLAYEQYF; cdr3_nt: TGTGCCAGCAGTCCAAGACTAGCTTACGAGCAGTACTTC
d_call: NA; clone_size: NA; j_call: TRBJ2-5; v_call: TRBV18; cdr3_aa: CASSSPRSDRETQYF; cdr3_nt: TGTGCCAGCTCATCCCCTAGAAGCGATAGAGAGACCCAGTACTTC
d_call: TRBD2; clone_size: NA; j_call: TRBJ2-3; v_call: TRBV7-2; cdr3_aa: CASSSPSGSRADTQYF; cdr3_nt: TGTGCCAGCAGTTCCCCCAGCGGGAGTAGAGCAGATACGCAGTATTTT
d_call: NA; clone_size: NA; j_call: TRBJ2-2; v_call: TRBV10-2; cdr3_aa: CASREAVNTGELFF; cdr3_nt: TGCGCCAGCAGAGAGGCAGTAAACACCGGGGAGCTGTTTTTT
d_call: NA; clone_size: NA; j_call: TRBJ2-3; v_call: TRBV9; cdr3_aa: CASGHSADSTDTQYF; cdr3_nt: TGTGCCAGCGGGCATTCAGCGGATAGCACAGATACGCAGTATTTT
d_call: TRBD1; clone_size: NA; j_call: TRBJ1-5; v_call: TRBV19; cdr3_aa: CASTYSGTATDQPQHF; cdr3_nt: TGTGCCAGTACCTATTCCGGGACAGCGACTGATCAGCCCCAGCATTTT
d_call: NA; clone_size: NA; j_call: TRBJ1-1; v_call: TRBV18; cdr3_aa: CASSQTGAGTEAFF; cdr3_nt: TGTGCCAGCTCACAGACGGGAGCGGGCACTGAAGCTTTCTTT
d_call: NA; clone_size: NA; j_call: TRBJ2-7; v_call: TRBV7-2; cdr3_aa: CASSLVGIAADEQYF; cdr3_nt: TGTGCCAGCAGCTTGGTCGGGATTGCCGCGGACGAGCAGTACTTC
d_call: TRBD1; clone_size: NA; j_call: TRBJ1-3; v_call: TRBV10-3; cdr3_aa: CAISGTGLNTIYF; cdr3_nt: TGTGCCATCAGTGGGACAGGGTTGAACACCATATATTTT
d_call: TRBD2; clone_size: NA; j_call: TRBJ2-1; v_call: TRBV5-1; cdr3_aa: CASGTSGKNEQFF; cdr3_nt: TGCGCCAGCGGGACTAGCGGCAAGAATGAGCAGTTCTTC
d_call: TRBD2; clone_size: NA; j_call: TRBJ2-5; v_call: TRBV28; cdr3_aa: CASSLSLAGGQETQYF; cdr3_nt: TGTGCCAGCAGTTTGTCCCTAGCGGGAGGGCAGGAGACCCAGTACTTC
d_call: TRBD1; clone_size: few; j_call: TRBJ2-3; v_call: TRBV6-4; cdr3_aa: CASSDSAGQATDTQYF; cdr3_nt: TGTGCCAGCAGTGACTCGGCGGGACAGGCCACAGATACGCAGTATTTT
d_call: NA; clone_size: NA; j_call: TRBJ1-5; v_call: TRBV5-6; cdr3_aa: CASSWGRGNSNQPQHF; cdr3_nt: TGTGCCAGCAGCTGGGGTAGGGGAAATAGCAATCAGCCCCAGCATTTT
d_call: TRBD2; clone_size: NA; j_call: TRBJ2-7; v_call: TRBV9; cdr3_aa: CASSVRDYSYEQYF; cdr3_nt: TGTGCCAGCAGCGTCCGGGACTATTCCTACGAGCAGTACTTC
d_call: NA; clone_size: NA; j_call: TRBJ2-7; v_call: TRBV29-1; cdr3_aa: CSVEEGREWAYEQYF; cdr3_nt: TGCAGCGTTGAAGAGGGTCGGGAATGGGCCTACGAGCAGTACTTC
d_call: NA; clone_size: few; j_call: TRBJ2-5; v_call: TRBV28; cdr3_aa: CASSEPGATQETQYF; cdr3_nt: TGTGCCAGCAGTGAGCCAGGGGCTACTCAGGAGACCCAGTACTTC
d_call: NA; clone_size: NA; j_call: TRBJ1-3; v_call: TRBV5-1; cdr3_aa: CASSYGTPGNTIYF; cdr3_nt: TGCGCCAGCAGCTATGGGACACCTGGAAACACCATATATTTT
d_call: TRBD1; clone_size: NA; j_call: TRBJ1-2; v_call: TRBV5-4; cdr3_aa: CASSADRAYGYTF; cdr3_nt: TGTGCCAGCAGCGCCGACAGGGCCTATGGCTACACCTTC
d_call: TRBD2; clone_size: NA; j_call: TRBJ2-7; v_call: TRBV6-6; cdr3_aa: CASIQTSGSYEQYF; cdr3_nt: TGTGCCAGCATACAAACTAGCGGGAGTTACGAGCAGTACTTC
d_call: TRBD1; clone_size: NA; j_call: TRBJ1-2; v_call: TRBV28; cdr3_aa: CATHRGGGYTF; cdr3_nt: TGTGCCACCCACAGGGGGGGAGGCTACACCTTC
d_call: TRBD1; clone_size: NA; j_call: TRBJ1-5; v_call: TRBV24-1; cdr3_aa: CATSDLGTGNRSYSNQPQHF; cdr3_nt: TGTGCCACCAGTGATTTAGGGACAGGAAATAGGAGTTATAGCAATCAGCCCCAGCATTTT
d_call: TRBD1; clone_size: NA; j_call: TRBJ1-2; v_call: TRBV5-1; cdr3_aa: CASSLGQGANYGYTF; cdr3_nt: TGCGCCAGCAGCTTAGGGCAGGGGGCTAACTATGGCTACACCTTC
d_call: NA; clone_size: few; j_call: TRBJ2-3; v_call: TRBV10-1; cdr3_aa: CASLVQNRNTDTQYF; cdr3_nt: TGCGCCAGCTTAGTTCAGAACAGGAACACAGATACGCAGTATTTT
d_call: TRBD1; clone_size: NA; j_call: TRBJ1-6; v_call: TRBV27; cdr3_aa: CASSSGTGIYNSPLHF; cdr3_nt: TGTGCCAGCAGTTCCGGGACAGGGATCTATAATTCACCCCTCCACTTT
d_call: TRBD1; clone_size: NA; j_call: TRBJ1-4; v_call: TRBV28; cdr3_aa: CASRTQGAINEKLFF; cdr3_nt: TGTGCCAGCAGGACCCAGGGGGCGATCAATGAAAAACTGTTTTTT
d_call: TRBD1; clone_size: NA; j_call: TRBJ1-6; v_call: TRBV28; cdr3_aa: CASSSGQGGNSPLHF; cdr3_nt: TGTGCCAGCAGTTCAGGACAGGGTGGAAATTCACCCCTCCACTTT
d_call: TRBD1; clone_size: NA; j_call: TRBJ1-3; v_call: TRBV28; cdr3_aa: CASSSGQGSGNTIYF; cdr3_nt: TGTGCCAGCAGTTCGGGACAGGGAAGTGGAAACACCATATATTTT
d_call: NA; clone_size: NA; j_call: TRBJ2-4; v_call: TRBV12-3/TRBV12-4; cdr3_aa: CASTTAGASKHF; cdr3_nt: TGTGCCAGCACTACGGCAGGGGCCAGCAAGCACTTC
d_call: NA; clone_size: NA; j_call: TRBJ2-3; v_call: TRBV4-1; cdr3_aa: CASSQSLVLPDTQYF; cdr3_nt: TGCGCCAGCAGCCAATCGCTAGTCCTACCGGATACGCAGTATTTT
d_call: TRBD1; clone_size: NA; j_call: TRBJ2-5; v_call: TRBV29-1; cdr3_aa: CSDRGTDQETQYF; cdr3_nt: TGCAGCGACCGAGGGACAGACCAAGAGACCCAGTACTTC
d_call: TRBD1; clone_size: NA; j_call: TRBJ2-7; v_call: TRBV6-1; cdr3_aa: CASSDITGQGGLEQYF; cdr3_nt: TGTGCCAGCAGTGACATAACGGGACAGGGAGGTCTCGAGCAGTACTTC
d_call: NA; clone_size: NA; j_call: TRBJ2-1; v_call: TRBV28; cdr3_aa: CASKATSYNEQFF; cdr3_nt: TGTGCCAGCAAAGCCACTTCCTACAATGAGCAGTTCTTC
d_call: TRBD1; clone_size: NA; j_call: TRBJ1-5; v_call: TRBV19; cdr3_aa: CASSIADRGLQPQHF; cdr3_nt: TGTGCCAGTAGTATAGCCGACAGGGGATTGCAGCCCCAGCATTTT
d_call: NA; clone_size: NA; j_call: TRBJ1-1; v_call: TRBV18; cdr3_aa: CASSPREGLNTEAFF; cdr3_nt: TGTGCCAGCTCACCACGGGAGGGCTTGAACACTGAAGCTTTCTTT
d_call: NA; clone_size: NA; j_call: TRBJ2-1; v_call: TRBV2; cdr3_aa: CASNTVNEQFF; cdr3_nt: TGTGCCAGCAATACGGTGAATGAGCAGTTCTTC
d_call: NA; clone_size: NA; j_call: TRBJ2-1; v_call: TRBV27; cdr3_aa: CASRSGGFTYNEQFF; cdr3_nt: TGTGCCAGCAGGTCTGGGGGGTTCACCTACAATGAGCAGTTCTTC
d_call: TRBD2; clone_size: NA; j_call: TRBJ2-2; v_call: TRBV9; cdr3_aa: CASSVVWLAGTGELFF; cdr3_nt: TGTGCCAGCAGCGTAGTATGGTTAGCGGGAACCGGGGAGCTGTTTTTT
d_call: NA; clone_size: NA; j_call: TRBJ2-1; v_call: TRBV5-3; cdr3_aa: CARSLPPNNEQFF; cdr3_nt: TGTGCCAGAAGCTTACCACCTAACAATGAGCAGTTCTTC
d_call: NA; clone_size: NA; j_call: TRBJ1-1; v_call: TRBV19; cdr3_aa: CASSRSRAEAFF; cdr3_nt: TGTGCCAGTAGTAGAAGTCGGGCTGAAGCTTTCTTT
d_call: NA; clone_size: few; j_call: TRBJ1-2; v_call: TRBV7-9; cdr3_aa: CASSPTSGDGYTF; cdr3_nt: TGTGCCAGCAGCCCGACGTCAGGGGATGGCTACACCTTC
d_call: TRBD2; clone_size: NA; j_call: TRBJ2-3; v_call: TRBV19; cdr3_aa: CASRLAATDTQYF; cdr3_nt: TGTGCCAGTCGACTAGCCGCCACAGATACGCAGTATTTT
d_call: NA; clone_size: NA; j_call: TRBJ2-2; v_call: TRBV6-5; cdr3_aa: CATAGQNTGELFF; cdr3_nt: TGTGCCACTGCCGGACAGAACACCGGGGAGCTGTTTTTT
d_call: TRBD1; clone_size: NA; j_call: TRBJ2-2; v_call: TRBV28; cdr3_aa: CASSFASLWDRASGELFF; cdr3_nt: TGTGCCAGCAGTTTCGCGAGTTTGTGGGACAGGGCGTCCGGGGAGCTGTTTTTT
d_call: NA; clone_size: NA; j_call: TRBJ1-1; v_call: TRBV5-1; cdr3_aa: CASSLLEGANTEAFF; cdr3_nt: TGCGCCAGCAGCTTGCTTGAGGGAGCGAACACTGAAGCTTTCTTT
d_call: NA; clone_size: once; j_call: TRBJ2-7; v_call: TRBV20-1; cdr3_aa: CSASDGNSYEQYF; cdr3_nt: TGCAGTGCTAGTGACGGGAACTCCTACGAGCAGTACTTC
d_call: NA; clone_size: NA; j_call: TRBJ1-4; v_call: TRBV10-1; cdr3_aa: CASSESNGEKLFF; cdr3_nt: TGCGCCAGCAGTGAGTCAAATGGCGAAAAACTGTTTTTT
d_call: NA; clone_size: NA; j_call: TRBJ2-1; v_call: TRBV6-2/TRBV6-3; cdr3_aa: CASSMRAEYNEQFF; cdr3_nt: TGTGCCAGCAGCATGAGGGCCGAGTATAATGAGCAGTTCTTC
d_call: NA; clone_size: many; j_call: TRBJ2-1; v_call: TRBV7-9; cdr3_aa: CASSPRDRYEQFF; cdr3_nt: TGTGCCAGCAGCCCCCGTGACAGGTATGAGCAGTTCTTC
d_call: TRBD1; clone_size: NA; j_call: TRBJ1-4; v_call: TRBV6-5; cdr3_aa: CASSPPGTGREKLFF; cdr3_nt: TGTGCCAGCAGTCCTCCCGGGACAGGGCGAGAAAAACTGTTTTTT
d_call: TRBD2; clone_size: once; j_call: TRBJ2-7; v_call: TRBV30; cdr3_aa: CAWSTMRAGVRSYEQYF; cdr3_nt: TGTGCCTGGAGCACTATGAGAGCGGGAGTACGGTCCTACGAGCAGTACTTC